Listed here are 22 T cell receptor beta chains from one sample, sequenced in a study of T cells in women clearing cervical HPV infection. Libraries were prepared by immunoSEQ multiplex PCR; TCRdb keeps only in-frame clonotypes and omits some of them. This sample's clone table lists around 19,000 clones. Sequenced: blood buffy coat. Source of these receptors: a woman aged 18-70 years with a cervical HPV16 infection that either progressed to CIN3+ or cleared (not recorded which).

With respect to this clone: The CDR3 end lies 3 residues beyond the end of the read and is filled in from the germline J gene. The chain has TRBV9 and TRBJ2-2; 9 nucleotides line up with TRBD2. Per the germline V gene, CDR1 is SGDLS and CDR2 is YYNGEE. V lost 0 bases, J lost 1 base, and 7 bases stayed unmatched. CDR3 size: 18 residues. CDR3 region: CASSVELAGAENTGELFF. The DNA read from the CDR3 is TGTGCCAGCAGCGTAGAATTAGCGGGGGCCGAGAACACCGGGGAG. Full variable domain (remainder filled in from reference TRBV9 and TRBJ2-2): DSGVTQTPKHLITATGQRVTLRCSPRSGDLSVYWYQQSLDQGLQFLIQYYNGEERAKGNILERFSAQQFPDLHSELNLSSLELGDSALYFCASSVELAGAENTGELFFGEGSRLTVL.

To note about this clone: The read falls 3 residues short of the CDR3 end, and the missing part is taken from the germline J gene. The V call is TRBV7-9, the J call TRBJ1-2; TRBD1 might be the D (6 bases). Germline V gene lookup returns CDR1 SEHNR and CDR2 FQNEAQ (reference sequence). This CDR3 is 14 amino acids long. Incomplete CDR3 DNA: TGTGCCAGCAGCTACGACCGGAAGGGGGATACC. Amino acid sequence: CASSYDRKGDT. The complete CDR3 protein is CASSYDRKGDTYTF.

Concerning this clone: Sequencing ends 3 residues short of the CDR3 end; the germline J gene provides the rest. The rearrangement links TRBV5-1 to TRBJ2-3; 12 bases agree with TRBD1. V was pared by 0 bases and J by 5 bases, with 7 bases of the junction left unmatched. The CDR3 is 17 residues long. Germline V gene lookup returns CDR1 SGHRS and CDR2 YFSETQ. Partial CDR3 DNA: TGCGCCAGCAGCTTGGAGGGGACAGGGGGCGGAATAGATACG. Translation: CASSLEGTGGGIDT. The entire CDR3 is CASSLEGTGGGIDTQYF.

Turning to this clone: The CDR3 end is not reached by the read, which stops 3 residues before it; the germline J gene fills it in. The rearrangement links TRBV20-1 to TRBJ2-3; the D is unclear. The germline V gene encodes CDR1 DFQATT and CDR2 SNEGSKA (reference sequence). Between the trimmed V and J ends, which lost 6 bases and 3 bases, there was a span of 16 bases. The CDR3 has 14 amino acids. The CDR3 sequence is CSAFTPAATDTQYF. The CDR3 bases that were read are TGCAGTGCATTCACACCCGCAGCGACAGATACG.

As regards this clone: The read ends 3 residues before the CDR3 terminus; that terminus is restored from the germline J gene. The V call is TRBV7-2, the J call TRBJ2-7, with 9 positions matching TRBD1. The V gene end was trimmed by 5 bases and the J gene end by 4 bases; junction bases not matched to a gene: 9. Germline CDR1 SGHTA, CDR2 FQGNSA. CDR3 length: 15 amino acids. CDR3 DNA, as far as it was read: TGTGCCAGCAGCCCGGGACAGGGAACTGGGTACGAG. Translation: CASSPGQGTGYE. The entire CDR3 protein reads CASSPGQGTGYEQYF.

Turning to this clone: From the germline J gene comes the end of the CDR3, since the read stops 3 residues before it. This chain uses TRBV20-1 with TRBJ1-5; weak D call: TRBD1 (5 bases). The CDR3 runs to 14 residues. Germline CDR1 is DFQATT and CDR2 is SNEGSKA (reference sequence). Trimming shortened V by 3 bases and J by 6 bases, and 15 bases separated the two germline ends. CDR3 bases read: TGCAGTGCTAGTGGGGCGCACAGGAGTCAGCCC. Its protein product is CSASGAHRSQP. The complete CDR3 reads CSASGAHRSQPQHF.

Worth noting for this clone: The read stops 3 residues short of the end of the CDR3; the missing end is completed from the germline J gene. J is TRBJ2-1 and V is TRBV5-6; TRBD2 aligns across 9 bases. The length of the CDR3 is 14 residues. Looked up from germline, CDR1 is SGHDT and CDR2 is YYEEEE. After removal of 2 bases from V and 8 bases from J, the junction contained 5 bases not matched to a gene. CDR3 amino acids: CASSFSAGGYEQFF. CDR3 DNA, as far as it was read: TGTGCCAGCAGCTTTTCGGCGGGGGGGTATGAG.

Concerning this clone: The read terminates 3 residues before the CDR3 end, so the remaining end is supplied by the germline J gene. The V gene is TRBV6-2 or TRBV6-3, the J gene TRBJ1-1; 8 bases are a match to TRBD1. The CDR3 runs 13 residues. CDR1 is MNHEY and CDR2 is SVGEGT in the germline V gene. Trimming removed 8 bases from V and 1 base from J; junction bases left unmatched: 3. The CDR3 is CASGQGPNTEAFF. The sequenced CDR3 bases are TGTGCCAGCGGACAGGGCCCGAACACTGAA.

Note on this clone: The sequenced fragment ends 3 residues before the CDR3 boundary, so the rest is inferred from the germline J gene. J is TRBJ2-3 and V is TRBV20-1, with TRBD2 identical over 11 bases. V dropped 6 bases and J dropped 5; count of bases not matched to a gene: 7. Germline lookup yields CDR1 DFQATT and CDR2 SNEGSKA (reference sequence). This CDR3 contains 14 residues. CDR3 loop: CSAALAGEGDTQYF. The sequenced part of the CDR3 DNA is TGCAGTGCCGCACTAGCGGGGGAAGGAGATACG.

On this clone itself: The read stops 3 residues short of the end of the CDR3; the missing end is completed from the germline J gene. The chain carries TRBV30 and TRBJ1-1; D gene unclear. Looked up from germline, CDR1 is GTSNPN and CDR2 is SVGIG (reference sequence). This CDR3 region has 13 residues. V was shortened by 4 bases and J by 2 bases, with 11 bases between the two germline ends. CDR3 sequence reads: CAWTQLTNTEAFF. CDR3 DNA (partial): TGTGCCTGGACACAGCTTACTAACACTGAA.

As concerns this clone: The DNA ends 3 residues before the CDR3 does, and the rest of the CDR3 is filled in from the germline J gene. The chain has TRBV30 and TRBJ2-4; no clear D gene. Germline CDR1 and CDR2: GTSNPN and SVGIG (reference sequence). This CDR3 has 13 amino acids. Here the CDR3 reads CAWSGRVNYGQYF. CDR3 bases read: TGTGCCTGGAGTGGGAGAGTGAACTATGGT.

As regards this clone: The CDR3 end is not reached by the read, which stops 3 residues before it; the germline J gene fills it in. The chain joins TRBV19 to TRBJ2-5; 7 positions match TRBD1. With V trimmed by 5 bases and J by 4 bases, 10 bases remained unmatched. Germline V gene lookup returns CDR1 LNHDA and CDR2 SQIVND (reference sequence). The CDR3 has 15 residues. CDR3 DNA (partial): TGTGCCAGTAGTGTGACAGGGACCCCTGGAGAGACC. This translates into CASSVTGTPGET. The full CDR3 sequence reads CASSVTGTPGETQYF.

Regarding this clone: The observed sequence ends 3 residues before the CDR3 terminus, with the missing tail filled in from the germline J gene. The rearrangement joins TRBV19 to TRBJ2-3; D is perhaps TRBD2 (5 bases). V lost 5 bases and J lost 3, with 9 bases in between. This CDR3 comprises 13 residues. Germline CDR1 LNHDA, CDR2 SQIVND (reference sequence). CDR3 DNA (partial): TGTGCCAGTAGTTTACTAGGTACAGATACG. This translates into CASSLLGTDT. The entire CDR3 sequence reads CASSLLGTDTQYF.

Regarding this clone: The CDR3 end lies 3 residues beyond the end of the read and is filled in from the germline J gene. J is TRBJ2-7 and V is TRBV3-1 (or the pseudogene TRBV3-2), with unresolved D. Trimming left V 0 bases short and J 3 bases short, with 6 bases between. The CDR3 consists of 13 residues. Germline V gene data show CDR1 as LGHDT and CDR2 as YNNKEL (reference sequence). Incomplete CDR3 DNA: TGTGCCAGCAGCCAAGAGGTCAGCTACGAG. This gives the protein CASSQEVSYE. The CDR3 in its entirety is CASSQEVSYEQYF.

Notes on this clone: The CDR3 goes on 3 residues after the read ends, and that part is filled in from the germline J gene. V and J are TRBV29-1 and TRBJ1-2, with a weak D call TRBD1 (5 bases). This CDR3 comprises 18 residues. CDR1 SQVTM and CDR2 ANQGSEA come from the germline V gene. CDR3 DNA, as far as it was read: TGCAGCGCAGAAGCGGGGGACCCTCGGGTGAGACTTTACAATGAC. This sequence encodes CSAEAGDPRVRLYND. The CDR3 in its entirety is CSAEAGDPRVRLYNDYTF. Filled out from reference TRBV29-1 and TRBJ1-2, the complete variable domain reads SAVISQKPSRDICQRGTSLTIQCQVDSQVTMMFWYRQQPGQSLTLIATANQGSEATYESGFVIDKFPISRPNLTFSTLTVSNMSPEDSSIYLCSAEAGDPRVRLYNDYTFGSGTRLTVV.

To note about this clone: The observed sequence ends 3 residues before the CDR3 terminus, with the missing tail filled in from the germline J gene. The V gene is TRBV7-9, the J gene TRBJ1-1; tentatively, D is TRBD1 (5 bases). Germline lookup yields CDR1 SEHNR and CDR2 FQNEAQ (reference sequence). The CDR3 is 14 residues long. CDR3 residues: CASSPQAGQETAFF. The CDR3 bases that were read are TGTGCCAGCAGCCCCCAGGCTGGACAAGAGACC.

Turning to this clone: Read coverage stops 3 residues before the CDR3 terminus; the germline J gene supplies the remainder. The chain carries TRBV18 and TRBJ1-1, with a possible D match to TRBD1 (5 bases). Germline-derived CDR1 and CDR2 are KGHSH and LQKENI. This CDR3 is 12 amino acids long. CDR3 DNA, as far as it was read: TGTGCCAGCTCTCTCAGGGTAGAGACA. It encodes CASSLRVET. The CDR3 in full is CASSLRVETAFF.

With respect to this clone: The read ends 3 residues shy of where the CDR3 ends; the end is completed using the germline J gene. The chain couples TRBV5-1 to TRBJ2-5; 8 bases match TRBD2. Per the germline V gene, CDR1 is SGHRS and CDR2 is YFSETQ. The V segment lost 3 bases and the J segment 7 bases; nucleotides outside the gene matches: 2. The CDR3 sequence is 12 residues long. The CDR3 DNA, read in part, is TGCGCCAGCAGCTACCTAGCGGGGACC. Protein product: CASSYLAGT. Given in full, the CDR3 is CASSYLAGTQYF. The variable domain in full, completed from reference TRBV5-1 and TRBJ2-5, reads KAGVTQTPRYLIKTRGQQVTLSCSPISGHRSVSWYQQTPGQGLQFLFEYFSETQRNKGNFPGRFSGRQFSNSRSEMNVSTLELGDSALYLCASSYLAGTQYFGPGTRLLVL.

CDR3 loop: CSARASDGQSAYEQYF. The part of the CDR3 DNA that was read is TGCAGTGCTAGGGCTTCCGATGGACAGTCAGCCTACGAG. This chain connects TRBV20-1 to TRBJ2-7, with D possibly matching TRBD1 (6 bases). The read is 3 residues too short to cover the CDR3 end, so that end is filled in from the germline J gene. Trimming took 3 bases from V and 2 from J, leaving 20 bases between them. CDR1 is DFQATT and CDR2 is SNEGSKA in the germline V gene (reference sequence). The CDR3 has 16 amino acids.

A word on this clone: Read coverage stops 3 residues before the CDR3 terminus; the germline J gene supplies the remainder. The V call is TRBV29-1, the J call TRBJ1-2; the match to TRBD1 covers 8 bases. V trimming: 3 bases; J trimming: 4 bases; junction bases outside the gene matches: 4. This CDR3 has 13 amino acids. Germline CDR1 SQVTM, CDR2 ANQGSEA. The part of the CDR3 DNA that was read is TGCAGCGTTGATTCCGGGACAGGCTATGGC. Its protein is CSVDSGTGYG. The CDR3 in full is CSVDSGTGYGYTF.

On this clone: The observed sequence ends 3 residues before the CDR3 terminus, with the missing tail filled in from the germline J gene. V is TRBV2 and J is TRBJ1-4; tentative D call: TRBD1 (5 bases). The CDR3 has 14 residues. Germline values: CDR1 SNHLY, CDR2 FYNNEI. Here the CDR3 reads CASSELAGANVLFF. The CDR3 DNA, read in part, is TGTGCCAGCAGTGAGTTAGCTGGGGCCAACGTA.

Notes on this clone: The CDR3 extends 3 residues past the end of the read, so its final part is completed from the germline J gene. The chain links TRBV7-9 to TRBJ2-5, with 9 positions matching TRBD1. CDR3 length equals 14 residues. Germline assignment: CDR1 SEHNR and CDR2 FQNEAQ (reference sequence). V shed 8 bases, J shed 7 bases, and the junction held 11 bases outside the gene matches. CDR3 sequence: CASGSGTGPRTQYF. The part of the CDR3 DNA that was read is TGTGCCAGCGGCTCCGGGACAGGGCCTAGGACC. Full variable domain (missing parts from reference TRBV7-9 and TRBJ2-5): DTGVSQNPRHKITKRGQNVTFRCDPISEHNRLYWYRQTLGQGPEFLTYFQNEAQLEKSRLLSDRFSAERPKGSFSTLEIQRTEQGDSAMYLCASGSGTGPRTQYFGPGTRLLVL.